The 7 T cell receptor beta chains below were found in one sample sequenced in a study of beta chain features in type 1 diabetes. The authors reverse transcribed all of the isolated RNA, so sequencing captured expressed TCRB transcripts. Only in-frame clones appear in the TCRdb table, and some are missing; sequencing was by immunoSEQ multiplex PCR. The sample carries roughly 150,000 clones, roughly 9% recorded once. Sequenced input: central memory CD4+ T cells from blood. The receptors shown here come from a woman aged 18 to 35 in good health.

This clone was recorded a few times. The chain employs TRBV7-9 and TRBJ2-7; 9 bases line up with TRBD2. Trimming cost V 9 bases and J 4 bases; bases outside gene matches: 13. Germline loops: CDR1 SEHNR, CDR2 FQNEAQ (reference sequence). The CDR3 is 15 residues long. CDR3 sequence reads: CASDALAGGPYEQYF. CDR3 nucleotide sequence: TGTGCCAGTGATGCGTTGGCGGGAGGGCCATACGAGCAGTACTTC.

The chain couples TRBV4-2 to TRBJ2-7; 10 bases are a match to TRBD2. Trimming took 2 bases from V and 0 from J; bases not matched to a gene: 4. CDR3 length: 16 amino acids. Germline CDR1 is LGHNA and CDR2 is YNFKEQ. The CDR3: CASSQPSGGSSYEQYF. CDR3 nucleotide sequence: TGTGCCAGCAGCCAACCTAGCGGGGGAAGCTCCTACGAGCAGTACTTC.

The V call is TRBV7-2, the J call TRBJ2-5, with D possibly being TRBD2 (5 bases). Germline V CDR1 and CDR2: SGHTA, FQGNSA. This CDR3 is built from 13 residues. V was cut by 5 bases and J by 2 bases, with 9 bases left in between. This CDR3 reads CASSKGLQETQYF. CDR3 nucleotide sequence: TGTGCCAGCAGCAAAGGACTGCAAGAGACCCAGTACTTC.

In this sample, this clone turned up a few times. The V gene is TRBV2, the J gene TRBJ2-4; 7 bases fit TRBD2. Germline V gene sequence: CDR1 SNHLY, CDR2 FYNNEI. The V and J ends lost 6 bases and 6 bases, in that order; junction bases with no gene match: 8. The CDR3 consists of 14 residues. CDR3 protein: CASSPGGNVNIQYF. The CDR3 DNA is TGTGCCAGCAGCCCCGGGGGGAATGTAAACATTCAGTACTTC.

A few counts support this clone. The chain links TRBV5-1 to TRBJ2-3, with TRBD1 identical over 7 bases. CDR1 and CDR2 (germline): SGHRS, YFSETQ. Trimming removed 1 base from V and 5 bases from J; junction bases left unmatched: 4. This CDR3 contains 14 residues. CDR3 loop: CASSLRDRGDTQYF. CDR3 sequence (DNA): TGCGCCAGCAGCTTGAGGGACAGAGGAGATACGCAGTATTTT.

This clone showed up just a few times. The rearrangement links TRBV11-2 to TRBJ2-5; D might be TRBD1 (6 bases). This CDR3 contains 14 residues. Germline V gene data show CDR1 as SGHAT and CDR2 as FQNNGV. V was clipped by 2 bases and J by 5 bases, with 12 bases between them. The CDR3 reads CASSLSGAVETQYF. CDR3 DNA sequence: TGTGCCAGCAGCTTATCAGGGGCGGTGGAGACCCAGTACTTC.

This clone appeared a few times. The J gene is TRBJ2-7, the V gene TRBV2, with D maybe TRBD1 (7 bases). The V and J ends lost 6 bases and 0 bases respectively, with 9 bases between them. Germline V gene sequence: CDR1 SNHLY, CDR2 FYNNEI. The CDR3 spans 13 residues. CDR3 nucleotide sequence: TGTGCCAGCAGGCGGGACAGCTCCTACGAGCAGTACTTC. This encodes CASRRDSSYEQYF.